What follows are 15 T cell receptor beta chains derived from one specimen sequenced in a study of response to subunit inactivated influenza vaccine (dated by TCRdb to between 2018 and 2020). Per the publication, the time point label means: around 45 days after influenza vaccine administration. Libraries were prepared through RT-PCR. The instrument given in TCRdb is Illumina HiSeq 2500. TCRdb trimmed the raw reads at Q25, called clones with MiXCR and kept productive beta chains. Each entry is one CDR3 protein sequence, shown with its most common DNA and genes. Recorded for this sample are about 160,000 distinct CDR3 sequences; approximately 11% of them occurred a single time. The ten top clones hold over 10% of the sample. This sample comprised non-naive T cells sorted from PBMCs, obtained roughly 48 days after vaccination. This specimen's cell subset or site label, per the study, means: memory T cell fraction. Receptors originate from a man in his forties or fifties who received an inactivated influenza vaccine. Donor details come from another sample of the same person, matched by shared clones.

This clonotype was seen ten or more times. The chain links TRBV7-9 to TRBJ2-7; D not resolved. CDR1 is SEHNR and CDR2 is FQNEAQ in the germline V gene (reference sequence). The CDR3 length is 12 residues. V was trimmed by 8 bases and J by 5 bases, leaving 13 bases between them. The CDR3 sequence is CASQRSMNEQYF. The CDR3 coding sequence is TGTGCCAGCCAGAGATCGATGAACGAGCAGTACTTC.

This clonotype has ten or more counts. This chain joins TRBV9 and TRBJ2-2, with 7 positions matching TRBD2. CDR3 length: 16 amino acids. Trimming removed 3 bases from V and 5 bases from J; junction bases left unmatched: 10. Germline CDR1 reads SGDLS; CDR2 reads YYNGEE. This CDR3 is CASSDPGGGLTGELFF. CDR3 DNA sequence: TGTGCCAGCAGCGACCCTGGTGGGGGACTAACCGGGGAGCTGTTTTTT.

In DNA, the CDR3 is TGCAGCGGGGAAACTAGCAGCAATGAGCAGTTCTTC. It is translated as CSGETSSNEQFF. V usage is TRBV29-1 and J usage is TRBJ2-1, with D possibly being TRBD2 (6 bases). CDR1 and CDR2 (germline): SQVTM, ANQGSEA. Trimming pared 7 bases from V and 6 bases from J, leaving 13 bases between. The CDR3 loop spans 12 amino acids.

V and J are TRBV12-3 or TRBV12-4 and TRBJ1-6, with a tentative D call TRBD1 (6 bases). V was clipped by 6 bases and J by 10 bases, with 16 bases between them. The CDR3 is made up of 14 amino acids. Here the CDR3 DNA reads TGTGCCAGCAGCCAGGGGCTTTTGGGGTCACCCCTCCACTTT. It is translated as CASSQGLLGSPLHF.

This clonotype has just a few counts. This rearrangement joins TRBV15 to TRBJ2-3; 8 bases align to TRBD2. CDR1 and CDR2 (germline): LNHNV, YYDKDF (reference sequence). After removal of 1 base from V and 0 bases from J, the junction contained 6 bases not matched to a gene. The CDR3 extends over 17 amino acids. The CDR3 region has the DNA TGTGCCACCAGCAGAGTTGGGCTAGCGGGCAGCACAGATACGCAGTATTTT. Translation gives CATSRVGLAGSTDTQYF.

The rearrangement uses TRBV4-1 and TRBJ1-5, with D tentatively TRBD1 (6 bases). Trimming pared 2 bases from V and 1 base from J, leaving 15 bases between. Germline CDR1 reads MGHRA; CDR2 reads YSYEKL. There are 17 residues in the CDR3. CDR3 bases: TGCGCCAGCAGCCAAAAAGCCCCCACAGGGAGCAATCAGCCCCAGCATTTT. The encoded protein is CASSQKAPTGSNQPQHF.

This clonotype was seen more than once but under ten times. The chain uses TRBV24-1 and TRBJ2-3; D possibly corresponds to TRBD2 (6 bases). CDR3 length equals 18 residues. The germline gives CDR1 KGHDR, CDR2 SFDVKD. Between the trimmed V and J ends, which lost 4 bases and 1 base, there was a span of 20 bases. The CDR3 loop is CATSDHKGLFGGTDTQYF. The CDR3, as DNA: TGTGCCACCAGTGACCATAAGGGACTTTTCGGAGGCACAGATACGCAGTATTTT.

In this sample, this clonotype turned up a few times. V gene TRBV7-9 combines with J gene TRBJ2-1; 9 positions agree with TRBD2. This CDR3 spans 17 amino acids. The ends lost 1 base at V and 1 base at J; junction bases unmatched: 5. Germline loops: CDR1 SEHNR, CDR2 FQNEAQ (reference sequence). The CDR3 spells CASSLGAAGGSYNEQFF. The CDR3 nucleotides read TGTGCCAGCAGCTTAGGTGCAGCGGGGGGTTCCTACAATGAGCAGTTCTTC.

V is TRBV6-2 or TRBV6-3 and J is TRBJ2-5; D is possibly TRBD1 or TRBD2 (5 bases each). Germline assignment: CDR1 MNHEY and CDR2 SVGEGT. V was trimmed by 2 bases and J by 5 bases, leaving 15 bases between them. CDR3 size: 15 residues. The CDR3 loop reads CASSYGPGLLETQYF. DNA for the CDR3: TGTGCCAGCAGTTACGGCCCGGGGCTCCTGGAGACCCAGTACTTC.

This clonotype was detected ten times or more. The chain employs TRBV12-3 or TRBV12-4 and TRBJ2-5; D may be TRBD1 (6 bases). This CDR3 is built from 14 residues. V was trimmed by 1 base and J by 4 bases, leaving 10 bases between them. The CDR3, as DNA: TGTGCCAGCAGTTTAGGCAGGGGATCAGAGACCCAGTACTTC. Its protein product is CASSLGRGSETQYF.

This clonotype was seen ten or more times. The rearrangement joins TRBV7-2 to TRBJ2-5; no firm D call. The CDR3 loop spans 13 amino acids. Trimming took 8 bases from V and 4 from J, leaving 14 bases between them. Germline CDR1 SGHTA, CDR2 FQGNSA. CDR3 nucleotides: TGTGCCAGCGGTTTCTCAACCCCAGAGACCCAGTACTTC. Translating gives CASGFSTPETQYF.

This rearrangement joins TRBV12-3 or TRBV12-4 to TRBJ1-1; TRBD1 agrees at 9 bases. This CDR3 contains 14 residues. V lost 7 bases to trimming and J lost 4 bases; unmatched junction nucleotides: 7. The CDR3, as DNA: TGTGCCAGCACCTTACAGGGGGCGCGCACTGAAGCTTTCTTT. Amino acid sequence: CASTLQGARTEAFF.

This clonotype was recorded many times. The chain recombines TRBV20-1 with TRBJ1-1, with D possibly being TRBD1 (5 bases). Germline lookup yields CDR1 DFQATT and CDR2 SNEGSKA (reference sequence). The CDR3 sequence is 14 residues long. Trimming removed 3 bases at V and 6 bases at J, with 17 bases between. CDR3 protein: CSASQTASPAEAFF. CDR3 coding DNA: TGCAGTGCTAGTCAGACAGCCTCACCGGCTGAAGCTTTCTTT.

This clonotype has just a few counts. V gene TRBV20-1 combines with J gene TRBJ2-5, with D perhaps being TRBD1 or TRBD2 (5 bases each). The germline CDR1 and CDR2 sequences are DFQATT and SNEGSKA (reference sequence). The CDR3 is made up of 14 amino acids. Trimming took 0 bases from V and 5 from J, leaving 13 bases between them. Here the CDR3 reads CSARDARGPETQYF. DNA for the CDR3: TGCAGTGCTAGAGATGCCCGGGGACCGGAGACCCAGTACTTC.

This clonotype was recorded a few times. J is TRBJ1-4 and V is TRBV27, with 7 positions matching TRBD1. Trimming removed 5 bases from V and 2 bases from J; junction bases left unmatched: 11. This CDR3 is 17 amino acids long. The germline CDR1 and CDR2 sequences are MNHEY and SMNVEV (reference sequence). The CDR3 region has the DNA TGTGCCAGCAGTCCGACAGGGATCCTAGGGACTAATGAAAAACTGTTTTTT. As protein: CASSPTGILGTNEKLFF.